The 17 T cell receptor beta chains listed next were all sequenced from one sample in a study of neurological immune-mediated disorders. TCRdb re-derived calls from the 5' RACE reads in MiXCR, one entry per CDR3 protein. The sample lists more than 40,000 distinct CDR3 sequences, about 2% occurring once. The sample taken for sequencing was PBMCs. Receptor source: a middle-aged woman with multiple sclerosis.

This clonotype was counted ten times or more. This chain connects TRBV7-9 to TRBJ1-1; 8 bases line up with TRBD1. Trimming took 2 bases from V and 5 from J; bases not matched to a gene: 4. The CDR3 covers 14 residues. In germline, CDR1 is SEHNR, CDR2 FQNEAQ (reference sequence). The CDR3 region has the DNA TGTGCCAGCAGCTTACAGGGGGCAAGGACTGAAGCTTTCTTT. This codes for CASSLQGARTEAFF.

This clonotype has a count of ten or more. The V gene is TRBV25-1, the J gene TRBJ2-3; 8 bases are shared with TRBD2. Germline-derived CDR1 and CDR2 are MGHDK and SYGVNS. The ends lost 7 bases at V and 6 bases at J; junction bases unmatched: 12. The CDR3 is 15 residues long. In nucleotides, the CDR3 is TGTGCCAGCATCGGAAGCGGGGGAGCGGGGGATACGCAGTATTTT. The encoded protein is CASIGSGGAGDTQYF. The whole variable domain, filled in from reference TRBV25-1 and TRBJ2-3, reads EADIYQTPRYLVIGTGKKITLECSQTMGHDKMYWYQQDPGMELHLIHYSYGVNSTEKGDLSSESTVSRIRTEHFPLTLESARPSHTSQYLCASIGSGGAGDTQYFGPGTRLTVL.

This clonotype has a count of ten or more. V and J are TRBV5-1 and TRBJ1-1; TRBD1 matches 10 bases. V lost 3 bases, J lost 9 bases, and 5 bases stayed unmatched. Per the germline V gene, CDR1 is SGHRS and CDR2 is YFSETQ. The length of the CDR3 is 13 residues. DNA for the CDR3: TGCGCCAGCAGCTCGGCGGGACAGGGGAAAGCTTTCTTT. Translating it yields CASSSAGQGKAFF.

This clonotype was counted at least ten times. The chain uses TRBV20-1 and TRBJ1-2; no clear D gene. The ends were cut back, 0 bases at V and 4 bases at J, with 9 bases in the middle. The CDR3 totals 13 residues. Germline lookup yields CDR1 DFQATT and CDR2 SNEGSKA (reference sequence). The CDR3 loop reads CSARDRRTYGYTF. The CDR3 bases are TGCAGTGCTAGAGATAGACGGACCTATGGCTACACCTTC.

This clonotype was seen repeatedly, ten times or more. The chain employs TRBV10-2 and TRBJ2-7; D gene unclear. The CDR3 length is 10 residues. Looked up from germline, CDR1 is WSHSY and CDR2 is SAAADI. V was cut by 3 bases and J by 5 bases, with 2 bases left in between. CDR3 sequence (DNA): TGCGCCAGCAGTGATCACGAGCAGTACTTC. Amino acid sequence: CASSDHEQYF.

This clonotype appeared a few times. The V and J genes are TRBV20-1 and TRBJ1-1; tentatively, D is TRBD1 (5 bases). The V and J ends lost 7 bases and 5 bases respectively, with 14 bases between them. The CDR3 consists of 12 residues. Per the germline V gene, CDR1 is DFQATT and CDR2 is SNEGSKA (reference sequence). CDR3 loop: CSGREGYTEAFF. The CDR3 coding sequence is TGCAGTGGTAGGGAGGGGTATACTGAAGCTTTCTTT.

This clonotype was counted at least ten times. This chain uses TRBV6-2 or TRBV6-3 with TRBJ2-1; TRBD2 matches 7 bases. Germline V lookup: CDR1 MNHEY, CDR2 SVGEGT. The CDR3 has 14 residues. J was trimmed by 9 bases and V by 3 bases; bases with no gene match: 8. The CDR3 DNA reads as TGTGCCAGCAGTTATAACGGCGGGAGAGGTGAGCAGTTCTTC. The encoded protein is CASSYNGGRGEQFF.

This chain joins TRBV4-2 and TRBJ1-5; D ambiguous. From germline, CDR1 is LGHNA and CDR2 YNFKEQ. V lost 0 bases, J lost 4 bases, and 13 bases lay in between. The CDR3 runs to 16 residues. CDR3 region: CASSQDLVQANQPQHF. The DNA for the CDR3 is TGTGCCAGCAGCCAAGATCTTGTGCAGGCGAATCAGCCCCAGCATTTT.

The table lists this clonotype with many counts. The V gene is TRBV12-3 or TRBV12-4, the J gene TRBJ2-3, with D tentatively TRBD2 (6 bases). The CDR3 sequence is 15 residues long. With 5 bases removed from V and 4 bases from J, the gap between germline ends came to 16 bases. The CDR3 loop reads CASSTVGGRADTQYF. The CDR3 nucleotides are TGTGCCAGCAGTACCGTCGGGGGTAGGGCAGATACGCAGTATTTT.

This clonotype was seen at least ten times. The CDR3 region has the DNA TGCGCCAGCAGCCAGACAGGCTATGGCTACACCTTC. This gives the protein CASSQTGYGYTF. The rearrangement joins TRBV5-1 to TRBJ1-2; D may be TRBD1 (6 bases). V was cut by 4 bases and J by 4 bases, with 8 bases left in between. Germline-derived CDR1 and CDR2 are SGHRS and YFSETQ. This CDR3 contains 12 residues.

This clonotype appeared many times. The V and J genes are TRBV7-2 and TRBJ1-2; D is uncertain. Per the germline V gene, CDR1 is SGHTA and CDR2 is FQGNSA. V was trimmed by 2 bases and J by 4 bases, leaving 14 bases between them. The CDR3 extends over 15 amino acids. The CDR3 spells CASSLFGQQLYGYTF. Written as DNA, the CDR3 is TGTGCCAGCAGCTTATTCGGGCAGCAACTCTATGGCTACACCTTC.

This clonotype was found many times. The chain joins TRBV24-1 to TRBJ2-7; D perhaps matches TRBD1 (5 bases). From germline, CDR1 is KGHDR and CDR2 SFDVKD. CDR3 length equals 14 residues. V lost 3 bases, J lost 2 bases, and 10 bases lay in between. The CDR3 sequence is CATSDADRPYEQYF. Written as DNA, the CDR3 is TGTGCCACCAGTGATGCTGACAGACCCTACGAGCAGTACTTC.

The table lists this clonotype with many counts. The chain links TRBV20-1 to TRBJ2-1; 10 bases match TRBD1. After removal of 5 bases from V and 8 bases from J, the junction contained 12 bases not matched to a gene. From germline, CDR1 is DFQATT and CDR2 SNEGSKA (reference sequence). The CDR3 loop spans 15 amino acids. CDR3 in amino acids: CSAPLGTGESDEQFF. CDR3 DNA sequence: TGCAGTGCTCCCCTCGGGACAGGGGAGAGCGATGAGCAGTTCTTC.

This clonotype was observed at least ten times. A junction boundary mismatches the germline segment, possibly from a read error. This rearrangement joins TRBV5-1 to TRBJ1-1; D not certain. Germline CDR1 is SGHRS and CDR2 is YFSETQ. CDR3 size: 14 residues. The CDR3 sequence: CANSLQIVNTEAFF. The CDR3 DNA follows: TGCGCCAACAGCTTGCAGATAGTGAACACTGAAGCTTTCTTT. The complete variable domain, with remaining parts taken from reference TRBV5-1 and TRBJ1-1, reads KAGVTQTPRYLIKTRGQQVTLSCSPISGHRSVSWYQQTPGQGLQFLFEYFSETQRNKGNFPGRFSGRQFSNSRSEMNVSTLELGDSALYLCANSLQIVNTEAFFGQGTRLTVV.

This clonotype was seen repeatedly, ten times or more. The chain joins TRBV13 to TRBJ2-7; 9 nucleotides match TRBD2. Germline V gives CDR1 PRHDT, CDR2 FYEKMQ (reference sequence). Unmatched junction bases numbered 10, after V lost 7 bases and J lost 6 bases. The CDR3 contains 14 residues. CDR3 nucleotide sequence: TGTGCCAGCACCACGGGTAGCGGGGGAAGCGAGCAGTACTTC. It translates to CASTTGSGGSEQYF.

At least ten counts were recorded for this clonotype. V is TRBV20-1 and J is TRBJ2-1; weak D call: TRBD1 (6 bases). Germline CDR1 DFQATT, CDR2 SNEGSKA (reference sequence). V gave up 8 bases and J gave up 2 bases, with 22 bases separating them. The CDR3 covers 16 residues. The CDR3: CSPLTRWTETYNEQFF. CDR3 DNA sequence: TGCAGTCCCTTAACTCGCTGGACAGAAACCTACAATGAGCAGTTCTTC.

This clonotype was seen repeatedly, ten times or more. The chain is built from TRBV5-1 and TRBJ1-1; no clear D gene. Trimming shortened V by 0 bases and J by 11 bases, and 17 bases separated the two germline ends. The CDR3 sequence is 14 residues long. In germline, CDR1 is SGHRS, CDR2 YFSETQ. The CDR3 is CASSLEVAAKRAFF. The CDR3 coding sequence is TGCGCCAGCAGCTTGGAGGTGGCAGCTAAGAGGGCTTTCTTT.